Reported below is one T cell receptor (beta chain). As processed by the authors: Nucleated cell number was recorded as an estimate derived from reference gene primer amplification. Sequenced by immunoSEQ multiplex PCR; TCRdb stores in-frame clones only, minus some. The D gene and trimming were derived from the DNA, and the V and J assignments and clone size from that table. The sample carries approximately 280,000 clones, 89% recorded once. This entry belongs to a study of blood T cell repertoires in COVID-19. On the study more broadly: Acute and convalescent COVID-19 specimens originated in the United States, Italy and Spain. The cDNA or gDNA used as material had been derived from T cells, B-cell-depleted T cells, or PBMCs.

CDR1 is PRHDT, CDR2 FYEKMQ, per germline (reference sequence). The length of the CDR3 is 18 residues. J lost 2 bases, V lost 4 bases, and 14 bases had no gene match. Sequencing used peripheral blood. This TCR derives from a man between 45 and 60 years old with acute or convalescent COVID-19. The rearrangement links TRBV13 to TRBJ2-4, with 7 bases fitting TRBD2. CDR3 protein: CASSYRNLGRESKNIQYF. CDR3 sequence (DNA): TGTGCCAGCAGCTATCGTAATCTCGGGCGGGAGTCCAAAAACATTCAGTACTTC. Complete variable domain (other parts from reference TRBV13 and TRBJ2-4): AAGVIQSPRHLIKEKRETATLKCYPIPRHDTVYWYQQGPGQDPQFLISFYEKMQSDKGSIPDRFSAQQFSDYHSELNMSSLELGDSALYFCASSYRNLGRESKNIQYFGAGTRLSVL.